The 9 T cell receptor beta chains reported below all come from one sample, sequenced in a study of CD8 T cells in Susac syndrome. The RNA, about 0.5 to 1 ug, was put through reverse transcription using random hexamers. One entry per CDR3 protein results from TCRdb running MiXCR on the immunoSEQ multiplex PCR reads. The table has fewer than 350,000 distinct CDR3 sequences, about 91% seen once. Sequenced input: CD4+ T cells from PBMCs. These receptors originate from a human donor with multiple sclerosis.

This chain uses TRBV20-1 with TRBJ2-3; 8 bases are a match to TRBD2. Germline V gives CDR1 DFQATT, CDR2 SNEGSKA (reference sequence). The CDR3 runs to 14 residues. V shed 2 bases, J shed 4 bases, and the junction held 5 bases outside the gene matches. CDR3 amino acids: CSARRTSSPDTQYF. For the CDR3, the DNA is TGCAGTGCTAGACGGACTAGCAGCCCAGATACGCAGTATTTT.

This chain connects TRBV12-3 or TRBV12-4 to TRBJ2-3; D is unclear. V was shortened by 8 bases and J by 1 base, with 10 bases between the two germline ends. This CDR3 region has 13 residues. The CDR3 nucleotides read TGTGCCAGCGCTACTCGGGGCACAGATACGCAGTATTTT. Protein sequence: CASATRGTDTQYF.

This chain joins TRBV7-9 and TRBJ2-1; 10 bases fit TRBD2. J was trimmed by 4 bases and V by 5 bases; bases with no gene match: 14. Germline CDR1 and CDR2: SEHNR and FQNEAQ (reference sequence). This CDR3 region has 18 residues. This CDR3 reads CASSRFGPSGGNYNEQFF. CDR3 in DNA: TGTGCCAGCAGCCGATTCGGCCCTAGCGGGGGAAATTACAATGAGCAGTTCTTC.

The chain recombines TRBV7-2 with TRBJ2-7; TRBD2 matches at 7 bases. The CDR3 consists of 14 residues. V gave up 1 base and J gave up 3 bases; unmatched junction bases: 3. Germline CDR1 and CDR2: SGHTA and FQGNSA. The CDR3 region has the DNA TGTGCCAGCAGCTTAGTAGGGAGGGTCTACGAGCAGTACTTC. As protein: CASSLVGRVYEQYF. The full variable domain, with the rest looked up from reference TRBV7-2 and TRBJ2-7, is GAGVSQSPSNKVTEKGKDVELRCDPISGHTALYWYRQSLGQGLEFLIYFQGNSAPDKSGLPSDRFSAERTGGSVSTLTIQRTQQEDSAVYLCASSLVGRVYEQYFGPGTRLTVT.

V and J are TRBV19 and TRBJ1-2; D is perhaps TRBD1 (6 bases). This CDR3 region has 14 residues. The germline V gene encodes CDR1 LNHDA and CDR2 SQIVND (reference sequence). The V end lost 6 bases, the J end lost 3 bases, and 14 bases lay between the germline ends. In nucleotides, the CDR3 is TGTGCCAGTAGGGGGGGCAGGTCCGACTATGGCTACACCTTC. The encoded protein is CASRGGRSDYGYTF.

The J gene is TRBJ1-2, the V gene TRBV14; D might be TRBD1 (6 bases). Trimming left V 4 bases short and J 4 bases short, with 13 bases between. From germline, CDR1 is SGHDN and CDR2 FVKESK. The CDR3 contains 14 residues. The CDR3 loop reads CASSLDRFSYGYTF. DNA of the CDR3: TGTGCCAGCAGCCTCGACAGGTTTAGCTATGGCTACACCTTC.

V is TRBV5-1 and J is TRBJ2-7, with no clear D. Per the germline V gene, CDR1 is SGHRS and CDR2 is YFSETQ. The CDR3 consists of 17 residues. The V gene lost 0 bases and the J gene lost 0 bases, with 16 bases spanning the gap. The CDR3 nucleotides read TGCGCCAGCAGCTTGGGCGGAACCGCTTCCCTCTCCTACGAGCAGTACTTC. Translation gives CASSLGGTASLSYEQYF.

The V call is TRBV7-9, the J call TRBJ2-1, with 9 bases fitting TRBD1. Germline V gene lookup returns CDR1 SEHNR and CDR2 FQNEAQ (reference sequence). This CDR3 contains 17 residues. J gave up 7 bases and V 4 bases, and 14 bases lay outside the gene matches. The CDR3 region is CASSSQRYRGPLNEQFF. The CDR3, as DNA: TGTGCCAGCAGCTCGCAAAGATACAGGGGGCCCCTAAATGAGCAGTTCTTC. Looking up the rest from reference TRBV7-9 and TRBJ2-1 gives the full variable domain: DTGVSQNPRHKITKRGQNVTFRCDPISEHNRLYWYRQTLGQGPEFLTYFQNEAQLEKSRLLSDRFSAERPKGSFSTLEIQRTEQGDSAMYLCASSSQRYRGPLNEQFFGPGTRLTVL.

CDR3 nucleotides: TGCGCCAGCAGTGAGTCTGGAGGGGCCACTGAAGCTTTCTTT. It encodes CASSESGGATEAFF. The V call is TRBV10-1, the J call TRBJ1-1; D possibly corresponds to TRBD1 (5 bases). The V end was cut by 0 bases, the J end by 4 bases, with 9 bases between. CDR1 and CDR2 from the germline V gene are WNHNN and SYGVQD (reference sequence). The CDR3 covers 14 residues.